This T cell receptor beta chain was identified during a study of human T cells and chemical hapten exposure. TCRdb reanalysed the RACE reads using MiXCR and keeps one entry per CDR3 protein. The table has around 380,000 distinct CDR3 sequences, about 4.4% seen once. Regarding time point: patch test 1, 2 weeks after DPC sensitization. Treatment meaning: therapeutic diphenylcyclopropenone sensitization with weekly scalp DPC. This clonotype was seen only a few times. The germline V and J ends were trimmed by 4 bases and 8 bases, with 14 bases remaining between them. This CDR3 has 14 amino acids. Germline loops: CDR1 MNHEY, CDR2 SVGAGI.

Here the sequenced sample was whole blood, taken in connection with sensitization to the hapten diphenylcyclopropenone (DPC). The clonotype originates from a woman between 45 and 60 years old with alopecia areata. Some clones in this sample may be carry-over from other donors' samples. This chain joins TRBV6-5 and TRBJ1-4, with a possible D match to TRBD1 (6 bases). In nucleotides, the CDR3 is TGTGCCAGCAGTTTCCAGGGGCCGCGCGAAAAACTGTTTTTT. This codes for CASSFQGPREKLFF.